This TCR beta chain was identified during a study of OX40 agonist ivuxolimab in advanced cancers. Repertoires were generated with immunoSEQ multiplex PCR, while TCRdb's copy carries only in-frame clones and drops some. Of roughly 100,000 clones in the sample, approximately 80% were seen once. The CDR3 is 12 amino acids. From germline, CDR1 is SGDLS and CDR2 YYNGEE. V was pared by 3 bases and J by 9 bases, with 10 bases between. The sequences come from CD4+ or CD8+ T cells sorted from blood, collected in a trial of the OX40 agonist ivuxolimab. V is TRBV9 and J is TRBJ2-1; D not resolved. This receptor was identified in an adult with an advanced solid tumor such as melanoma, head and neck, liver or kidney cancer. As DNA, the CDR3 is TGTGCCAGCAGCGAAGTTAGGACTGAGCAGTTCTTC. Translation gives CASSEVRTEQFF. Full variable domain (remainder filled in from reference TRBV9 and TRBJ2-1): DSGVTQTPKHLITATGQRVTLRCSPRSGDLSVYWYQQSLDQGLQFLIQYYNGEERAKGNILERFSAQQFPDLHSELNLSSLELGDSALYFCASSEVRTEQFFGPGTRLTVL.